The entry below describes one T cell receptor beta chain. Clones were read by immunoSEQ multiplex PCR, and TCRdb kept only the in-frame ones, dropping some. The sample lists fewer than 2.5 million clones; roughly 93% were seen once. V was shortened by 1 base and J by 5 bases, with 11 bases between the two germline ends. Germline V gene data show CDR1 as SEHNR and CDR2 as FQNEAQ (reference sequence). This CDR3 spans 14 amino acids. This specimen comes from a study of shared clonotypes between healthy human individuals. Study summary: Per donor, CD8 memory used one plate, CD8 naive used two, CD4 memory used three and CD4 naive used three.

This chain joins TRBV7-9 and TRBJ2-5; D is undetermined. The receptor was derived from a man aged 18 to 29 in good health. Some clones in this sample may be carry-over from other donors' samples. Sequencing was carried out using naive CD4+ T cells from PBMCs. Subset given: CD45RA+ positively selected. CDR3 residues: CASSLVVRGETQYF. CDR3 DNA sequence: TGTGCCAGCAGCTTAGTAGTCCGTGGGGAGACCCAGTACTTC.